This passage covers 24 T cell receptor beta chains from one sample sequenced in a study of patients and donors after allogeneic stem cell transplantation. TCRdb processed the RT-PCR reads anew with MiXCR; each CDR3 protein has one entry. The table includes about 400,000 distinct CDR3 sequences, 16% detected once. Material for sequencing was blood, either unsorted or a sorted T cell fraction (not recorded which). These receptors all stem from a human donor who was either an allogeneic HSCT recipient or a stem cell or donor lymphocyte infusion donor (not recorded which). It is not recorded whose cells these are; they may come from a transplant donor.

This clonotype turned up a few times. This sequence joins TRBV6-5 and TRBJ1-4; weak D call: TRBD1 (5 bases). With 2 bases removed from V and 7 bases from J, the gap between germline ends came to 14 bases. The CDR3 loop spans 15 amino acids. Germline values: CDR1 MNHEY, CDR2 SVGAGI. The CDR3 protein is CASSYAGKAAEKLFF. CDR3 bases: TGTGCCAGCAGTTACGCAGGGAAAGCGGCTGAAAAACTGTTTTTT.

The V gene is TRBV2, the J gene TRBJ2-2; D unresolved. V shed 5 bases and J shed 1 base, with 5 bases lying between them. The CDR3 is 13 amino acids. Germline V gene data show CDR1 as SNHLY and CDR2 as FYNNEI. This chain's CDR3 is CASSTRNTGELFF. The CDR3 bases are TGTGCCAGCAGTACGAGGAACACCGGGGAGCTGTTTTTT.

There are a few counts of this clonotype. The V and J genes are TRBV7-2 and TRBJ2-5; possible D gene TRBD2, 6 bases. Trimming shortened V by 7 bases and J by 3 bases, and 15 bases separated the two germline ends. CDR3 length: 14 amino acids. CDR1 is SGHTA, CDR2 FQGNSA, per germline. This CDR3 is CASNSMGGKETQYF. In DNA, the CDR3 is TGTGCCAGCAACTCGATGGGAGGAAAAGAGACCCAGTACTTC.

The genes are TRBV4-2 and TRBJ1-6; 11 nucleotides align to TRBD1. Germline values: CDR1 LGHNA, CDR2 YNFKEQ. There are 17 residues in the CDR3. V trimming: 1 base; J trimming: 4 bases; junction bases outside the gene matches: 3. The CDR3 nucleotides are TGTGCCAGCAGCCAAGGGGACAGGGGGGATTATAATTCACCCCTCCACTTT. Translating gives CASSQGDRGDYNSPLHF.

The chain joins TRBV30 to TRBJ2-7; weak D call: TRBD1 (6 bases). There are 12 residues in the CDR3. The ends were cut back, 4 bases at V and 4 bases at J, with 11 bases in the middle. Germline values: CDR1 GTSNPN, CDR2 SVGIG (reference sequence). The CDR3 sequence: CAWKQGVYEQYF. CDR3 coding DNA: TGTGCCTGGAAACAGGGAGTGTACGAGCAGTACTTC.

DNA for the CDR3: TGTGCCAGCAGCTTAAAGGTCCTTAATTCACCCCTCCACTTT. It encodes CASSLKVLNSPLHF. The V gene is TRBV7-2, the J gene TRBJ1-6; D unresolved. CDR3 length: 14 amino acids. Trimming removed 2 bases from V and 6 bases from J, with 8 bases in between. From germline, CDR1 is SGHTA and CDR2 FQGNSA.

In its sample, this clonotype was seen many times. V is TRBV20-1 and J is TRBJ2-1, with 13 bases matching TRBD2. Germline V CDR1 and CDR2: DFQATT, SNEGSKA (reference sequence). The CDR3 is 16 amino acids. V lost 5 bases and J lost 2; bases outside the gene matches: 6. Here the CDR3 reads CSAVAGTSGTYNEQFF. In nucleotides, the CDR3 is TGCAGTGCTGTTGCCGGGACTAGCGGGACCTACAATGAGCAGTTCTTC.

The genes are TRBV7-6 and TRBJ2-1; TRBD1 or TRBD2 may be the D gene (5 bases each). Germline CDR1 is SGHVS and CDR2 is FNYEAQ. The CDR3 runs 14 residues. The V end lost 5 bases, the J end lost 3 bases, and 11 bases lay between the germline ends. The CDR3 bases are TGTGCCAGCAGCACCGGGACCATCTACAATGAGCAGTTCTTC. It is translated as CASSTGTIYNEQFF.

The chain has TRBV5-1 and TRBJ2-7; TRBD2 is a possible D gene (6 bases). Germline V lookup: CDR1 SGHRS, CDR2 YFSETQ. The length of the CDR3 is 16 residues. Trimming cost V 0 bases and J 5 bases, with 18 bases left between them. CDR3 residues: CASSLAATSKGNEQYF. Here the CDR3 DNA reads TGCGCCAGCAGCTTGGCAGCGACTAGTAAGGGCAACGAGCAGTACTTC.

The CDR3 DNA follows: TGCGCCAGCAGCCACCTGAACAGGGGAAAAGGAGCTTTCTTT. It encodes CASSHLNRGKGAFF. The chain employs TRBV4-3 and TRBJ1-1, with 7 bases that match TRBD1. The germline V gene encodes CDR1 LGHNA and CDR2 YSLEER. The CDR3 extends over 14 amino acids. V gave up 3 bases and J gave up 10 bases; unmatched junction bases: 11.

In this sample, this clonotype turned up many times. This chain joins TRBV27 and TRBJ2-1, with 9 nucleotides matching TRBD2. Germline lookup yields CDR1 MNHEY and CDR2 SMNVEV (reference sequence). CDR3 size: 15 residues. After removal of 5 bases from V and 4 bases from J, the junction contained 6 bases not matched to a gene. The CDR3 spells CASSVSGGSYNEQFF. CDR3 bases: TGTGCCAGCAGTGTTAGCGGGGGCTCTTACAATGAGCAGTTCTTC.

The J gene is TRBJ1-5, the V gene TRBV4-1; 10 bases map to TRBD1. From germline, CDR1 is MGHRA and CDR2 YSYEKL. This CDR3 is built from 14 residues. Trimming removed 5 bases from V and 7 bases from J; junction bases left unmatched: 5. DNA for the CDR3: TGCGCCAGCAGCTCGACAGGGGGCAGACAGCCCCAGCATTTT. Amino acid sequence: CASSSTGGRQPQHF.

J is TRBJ1-2 and V is TRBV6-6; no reliable D call. The CDR3 contains 11 residues. Trimming took off 6 bases at V and 10 bases at J, with 12 bases between the two ends. Germline V gene lookup returns CDR1 MNHNY and CDR2 SVGAGI (reference sequence). Here the CDR3 DNA reads TGTGCCAGCAGGTTCCCGAGCCACTACACCTTC. This encodes CASRFPSHYTF.

J is TRBJ2-3 and V is TRBV28; possible D gene TRBD2, 6 bases. This CDR3 comprises 14 residues. Germline CDR1 reads MDHEN; CDR2 reads SYDVKM. Trimming removed 6 bases from V and 3 bases from J, with 13 bases in between. Written as DNA, the CDR3 is TGTGCCAGCAGCTCGGGACTCAAAACAGATACGCAGTATTTT. This codes for CASSSGLKTDTQYF.

In its sample, this clonotype was seen a few times. The chain is built from TRBV15 and TRBJ2-2; the match to TRBD2 covers 11 bases. The ends lost 1 base at V and 4 bases at J; junction bases unmatched: 8. Germline assignment: CDR1 LNHNV and CDR2 YYDKDF (reference sequence). The CDR3 consists of 18 residues. The CDR3 coding sequence is TGTGCCACCAGCAGAGGTACTAGCGGGAGAGATACCACCGGGGAGCTGTTTTTT. Protein product: CATSRGTSGRDTTGELFF.

The CDR3 sequence is CASSTRRSSGSSYEQYF. The CDR3 DNA sequence: TGTGCCAGCAGTACCCGTCGATCTAGCGGGAGCTCCTACGAGCAGTACTTC. The chain employs TRBV2 and TRBJ2-7, with 10 bases fitting TRBD2. The CDR3 sequence is 17 residues long. Germline CDR1 is SNHLY and CDR2 is FYNNEI. The ends lost 5 bases at V and 0 bases at J; junction bases unmatched: 10.

The chain has TRBV20-1 and TRBJ2-6; TRBD1 is a possible D gene (5 bases). With 3 bases removed from V and 3 bases from J, the gap between germline ends came to 15 bases. Germline V gene data show CDR1 as DFQATT and CDR2 as SNEGSKA (reference sequence). The CDR3 consists of 16 residues. CDR3 sequence reads: CSASTQGLIGANVLTF. For the CDR3, the DNA is TGCAGTGCTAGCACGCAGGGTCTCATTGGGGCCAACGTCCTGACTTTC.

This clonotype has more than one count but fewer than ten. The chain couples TRBV7-3 to TRBJ2-1; D assignment may be TRBD1 or TRBD2 (6 bases each). The CDR3 runs 14 residues. V dropped 5 bases and J dropped 5 bases, with 13 bases sitting between them. Germline CDR1 is SGHTA and CDR2 is FQGTGA. For the CDR3, the DNA is TGTGCCAGCAGCCTGTACGGGGGCAACAATGAGCAGTTCTTC. It translates to CASSLYGGNNEQFF. The complete variable domain, with remaining parts taken from reference TRBV7-3 and TRBJ2-1, reads GAGVSQTPSNKVTEKGKYVELRCDPISGHTALYWYRQSLGQGPEFLIYFQGTGAADDSGLPNDRFFAVRPEGSVSTLKIQRTERGDSAVYLCASSLYGGNNEQFFGPGTRLTVL.

The CDR3 region is CASSYYREETQYF. Written as DNA, the CDR3 is TGTGCCAGCAGTTACTACAGGGAAGAGACCCAGTACTTC. The J gene is TRBJ2-5, the V gene TRBV6-2 or TRBV6-3, with D possibly matching TRBD1 (6 bases). Germline loops: CDR1 MNHEY, CDR2 SVGEGT. Trimming removed 1 base from V and 3 bases from J, with 6 bases in between. CDR3 length: 13 residues.

V and J are TRBV9 and TRBJ1-5, with D possibly being TRBD1 (6 bases). The V end lost 4 bases, the J end lost 5 bases, and 16 bases lay between the germline ends. The germline gives CDR1 SGDLS, CDR2 YYNGEE. This CDR3 contains 15 residues. The DNA for the CDR3 is TGTGCCAGCAGCCCAGGTTGGGGGGCCTATCAGCCCCAGCATTTT. It yields the protein CASSPGWGAYQPQHF.

This sequence joins TRBV20-1 and TRBJ2-6, with 9 bases that match TRBD1. The CDR3 is 16 amino acids. V lost 4 bases, J lost 2 bases, and 6 bases stayed unmatched. In germline, CDR1 is DFQATT, CDR2 SNEGSKA (reference sequence). Here the CDR3 DNA reads TGCAGTGCTACCGGGACAGGGACAACTGGGGCCAACGTCCTGACTTTC. Encoded protein: CSATGTGTTGANVLTF.

This clonotype was found a few times. The V gene is TRBV19, the J gene TRBJ1-1; TRBD1 is a possible D gene (5 bases). V was cut by 0 bases and J by 5 bases, with 13 bases left in between. This CDR3 comprises 15 residues. The germline gives CDR1 LNHDA, CDR2 SQIVND (reference sequence). The CDR3 DNA reads TGTGCCAGTAGTATAGATGATACCCGGGGGACTGAAGCTTTCTTT. Protein sequence: CASSIDDTRGTEAFF.

This chain joins TRBV10-3 and TRBJ1-1; the D gene is possibly TRBD1 (5 bases). CDR3 length: 16 amino acids. CDR1 is ENHRY, CDR2 SYGVKD, per germline. Trimming removed 2 bases from V and 4 bases from J, with 17 bases in between. The CDR3 region is CAISEPGQRGGTEAFF. CDR3 DNA sequence: TGTGCCATCAGTGAGCCAGGACAACGGGGGGGCACTGAAGCTTTCTTT.

The rearrangement uses TRBV30 and TRBJ1-2, with TRBD1 identical over 9 bases. The trim removed 7 bases at V and 8 bases at J, leaving 8 bases unmatched. The CDR3 length is 12 residues. The germline V gene has CDR1 GTSNPN and CDR2 SVGIG (reference sequence). The CDR3 DNA sequence: TGTGCCTCCCACCGGGACAGGGCCGGCTACACCTTC. It yields the protein CASHRDRAGYTF.